This TCR beta chain was captured by sequencing in a study of T cells in severe cutaneous drug reactions (dated by TCRdb to about 2019). The study in broad terms: Patients were recruited between 2011 and 2018 from Taiwan, Thailand and a European registry network. Only patients with a probable or definite SJS/TEN or DRESS diagnosis by RegiSCAR criteria were enrolled. Assignment of the culprit drug relied on both the Naranjo algorithm and the ALDEN drug causality algorithm. Blister fluids/cells, PBMC and other biological samples were taken from patients in the acute stage or the recovery stage. The study paired bulk TCR sequencing with single-cell sequencing, quantitative PCR validation, functional assays and transgenic mouse experiments. The libraries were made with iRepertoire multiplex PCR, and the authors referred to a comparison in which iRepertoire and 5' RACE methods, with or without UMI, captured abundant clonotypes to a similar degree.

Judged by frequency, this clonotype is medium-sized (0.01 to 0.1%); no count was given. Its specific antigen is unknown. The CDR3 holds 13 amino acids from the cysteine to the phenylalanine. Nucleotide data are not available. The germline V gene (reference sequence) provides CDR1 DFQATT and CDR2 SNEGSKA. For both bulk and single-cell sequencing, libraries were prepared with the iRepertoire multiplex PCR system and TCR subtype-specific primers. Bulk TCR beta libraries were generated by multiplex PCR with primers targeting V, D and J gene regions. Bulk TCR library preparation used roughly 95-500 ng of RNA per sample as input. An Illumina MiSeq was used to sequence the bulk TCR beta amplicons. For the original study's pipeline: Sample misassignments and low-quality sequencing reads were removed through quality control steps. The CDR3 was defined as the amino acids lying between the Y[YFLI]C motif of the V gene and the [FW]GXGT motif of the J segment. CDR3 clonotypes and TRBV and TRBJ gene assignments were based on the IMGT database. TRBV expression in each sample was normalized to the mean expression of the same gene in PBMC from more than 35 healthy donors. Following reprocessing of the reads by TCRdb, the data hold one row per CDR3 protein sequence and no DNA is available. The V and J calls were not made by the authors but by TCRdb's processing. The sample's table covers 9,500 or so distinct CDR3 sequences. The top ten hold roughly a fifth of the sample.

The paper's findings and limits, for the study overall: CBZ-SJS/TEN patients showed strongly increased TRBV12-4 usage, with averages of 30% to 40% in blister cells and about 5% in PBMC. The authors stated that further study is still needed to find out whether the public TCR applies more generally to SJS/TEN caused by other drugs. Although undetectable or scarce in tolerant-control and healthy-donor PBMC, a public TCRbeta CDR3 was found in all seven CBZ-SJS/TEN blister samples, at a mean of roughly 13%.

Sequencing was performed on donors who were patients with carbamazepine-induced Stevens-Johnson syndrome or toxic epidermal necrolysis (CBZ-SJS/TEN). To look for drug-specific clonotypes, next-generation sequencing was used to profile the T cell receptor repertoires of patients with drug-induced severe cutaneous adverse reactions. The RNA was isolated from either blister cells of skin lesions or peripheral blood mononuclear cells. Sequenced material: cells from a skin blister. This sample's cell subset or site label indicates: unsorted cells from skin lesion blisters. The receptor chain draws on TRBV20-1 and TRBJ2-2; there is no DNA to check the TCRdb D call of TRBD1. This receptor was taken from a human donor with Stevens-Johnson syndrome, a severe cutaneous drug reaction. The CDR3 reads CSARAPGAGELFF.